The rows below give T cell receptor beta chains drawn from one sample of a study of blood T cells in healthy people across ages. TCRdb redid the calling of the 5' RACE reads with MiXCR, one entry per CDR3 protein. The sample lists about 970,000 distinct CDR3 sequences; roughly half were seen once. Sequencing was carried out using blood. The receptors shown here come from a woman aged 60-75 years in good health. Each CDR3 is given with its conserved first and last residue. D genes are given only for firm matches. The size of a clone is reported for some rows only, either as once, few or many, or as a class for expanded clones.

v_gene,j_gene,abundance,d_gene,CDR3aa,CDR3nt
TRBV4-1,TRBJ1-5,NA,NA,CASSHGGNNQPQHF,TGCGCCAGCAGCCACGGTGGAAACAATCAGCCCCAGCATTTT
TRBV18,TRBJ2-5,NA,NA,CASSPPTTSQETQYF,TGTGCCAGCTCACCACCCACGACCAGCCAAGAGACCCAGTACTTC
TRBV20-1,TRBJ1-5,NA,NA,CSARGGPNQPQHF,TGCAGTGCTAGAGGGGGTCCGAATCAGCCCCAGCATTTT
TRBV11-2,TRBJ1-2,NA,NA,CASSPQGTATGGGYTF,TGTGCCAGCAGCCCCCAAGGAACAGCCACGGGAGGAGGCTACACCTTC
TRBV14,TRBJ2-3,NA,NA,CASSPGPYTQYF,TGTGCCAGCAGCCCGGGGCCTTATACGCAGTATTTT
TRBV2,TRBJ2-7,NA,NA,CATKKTASYEQYF,TGTGCCACCAAGAAGACAGCGTCCTACGAGCAGTACTTC
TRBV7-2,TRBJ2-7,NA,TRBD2,CASSPRTSGRAVNEQYF,TGTGCCAGCAGCCCTAGGACTAGCGGGAGGGCCGTCAATGAGCAGTACTTC
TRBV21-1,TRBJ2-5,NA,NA,CASSKLGPTQETQYF,TGTGCCAGCAGCAAACTCGGACCCACGCAAGAGACCCAGTACTTC
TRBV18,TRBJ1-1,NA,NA,CASTRDANTEAFF,TGTGCCAGCACCCGGGACGCCAACACTGAAGCTTTCTTT
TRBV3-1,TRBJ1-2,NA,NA,CASSQDMTGVGIKDGYTF,TGTGCCAGCAGCCAAGATATGACCGGGGTGGGAATTAAGGATGGCTACACCTTC
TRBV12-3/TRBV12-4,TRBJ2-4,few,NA,CASSPRHVAKNIQYF,TGTGCCAGCAGCCCTAGACACGTAGCCAAAAACATTCAGTACTTC
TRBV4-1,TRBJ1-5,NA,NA,CASSQREYSNQPQHF,TGCGCCAGCAGCCAACGTGAGTATAGCAATCAGCCCCAGCATTTT
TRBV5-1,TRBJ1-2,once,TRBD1,CASGRTGESSYGYTF,TGCGCCAGCGGCCGGACAGGGGAAAGCAGCTATGGCTACACCTTC
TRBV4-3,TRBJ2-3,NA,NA,CASSQDSGGGTDTQYF,TGCGCCAGCAGCCAAGATTCGGGGGGCGGCACAGATACGCAGTATTTT
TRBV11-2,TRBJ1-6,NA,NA,CASSLDLGQINSPLHF,TGTGCCAGCAGCTTAGATCTTGGACAAATTAATTCACCCCTCCACTTT
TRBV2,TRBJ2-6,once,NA,CASTRGAGSASGANVLTF,TGTGCCAGCACCCGTGGGGCGGGGAGTGCGTCTGGGGCCAACGTCCTGACTTTC
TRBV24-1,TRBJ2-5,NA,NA,CATSDPNRDGEETQYF,TGTGCCACCAGTGATCCCAACAGGGATGGGGAAGAGACCCAGTACTTC
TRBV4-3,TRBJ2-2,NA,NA,CASSQGPNEELFF,TGCGCCAGCAGCCAAGGGCCGAATGAGGAGCTGTTTTTT
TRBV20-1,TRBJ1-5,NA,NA,CSARDGGKDPSNQPQHF,TGCAGTGCTAGAGATGGGGGGAAGGACCCTAGCAATCAGCCCCAGCATTTT
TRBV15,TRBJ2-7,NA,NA,CATSRQLIISYEQYF,TGTGCCACCAGCCGACAACTCATTATCTCCTACGAGCAGTACTTC
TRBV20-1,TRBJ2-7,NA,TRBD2,CSAQHIGLAGVYEQYF,TGCAGTGCACAACACATCGGACTAGCGGGAGTCTACGAGCAGTACTTC
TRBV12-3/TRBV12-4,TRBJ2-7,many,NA,CASSRSESYEQYF,TGTGCCAGCAGCCGTAGCGAATCCTACGAGCAGTACTTC
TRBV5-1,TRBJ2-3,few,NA,CASSVSDRTDTQYF,TGCGCCAGCAGCGTGAGCGACCGCACAGATACGCAGTATTTT
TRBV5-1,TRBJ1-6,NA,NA,CASSESTGSLSPLHF,TGCGCCAGCAGCGAATCTACAGGTTCCCTATCACCCCTCCACTTT
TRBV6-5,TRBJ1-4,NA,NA,CASRENGPTNEKLFF,TGTGCCAGCAGGGAGAATGGGCCAACTAATGAAAAACTGTTTTTT
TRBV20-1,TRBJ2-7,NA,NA,CSASNPNAPNEQYF,TGCAGTGCTTCCAACCCCAACGCACCCAATGAGCAGTACTTC
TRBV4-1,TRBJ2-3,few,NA,CASSQEAGTDTQYF,TGCGCCAGCAGCCAAGAGGCGGGAACAGATACGCAGTATTTT
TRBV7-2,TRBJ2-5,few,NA,CASSLGPLEETQYF,TGTGCCAGCAGCCTGGGGCCCCTGGAAGAGACCCAGTACTTC
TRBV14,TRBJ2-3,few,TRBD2,CASSQAPWASGGTDTQYF,TGTGCCAGCAGCCAAGCCCCGTGGGCTAGCGGGGGCACAGATACGCAGTATTTT
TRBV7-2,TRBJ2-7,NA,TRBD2,CASSSGGGDTYEQYF,TGTGCCAGCAGCTCCGGGGGAGGGGATACCTACGAGCAGTACTTC
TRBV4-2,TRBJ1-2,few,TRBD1,CASSPRGTGYGYTF,TGTGCCAGCAGCCCCCGAGGGACAGGCTATGGCTACACCTTC
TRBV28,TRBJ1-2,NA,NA,CASSVGVSSRGYTF,TGTGCCAGCAGTGTCGGTGTCAGTTCCCGTGGCTACACCTTC
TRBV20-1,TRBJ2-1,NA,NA,CSIQGRDEQFF,TGCAGTATACAAGGAAGGGATGAGCAGTTCTTC
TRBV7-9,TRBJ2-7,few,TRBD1,CASSPRQGPSYEQYF,TGTGCCAGCAGCCCCAGACAGGGGCCCTCCTACGAGCAGTACTTC
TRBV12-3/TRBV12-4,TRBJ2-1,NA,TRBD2,CVSSLALAGNEQFF,TGTGTCAGCAGTTTGGCGCTAGCGGGCAATGAGCAGTTCTTC
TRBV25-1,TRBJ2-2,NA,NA,CASSAPWVNTGELFF,TGTGCCAGCAGTGCCCCGTGGGTGAACACCGGGGAGCTGTTTTTT
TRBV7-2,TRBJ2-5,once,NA,CASSALGGRGTQYF,TGTGCCAGCAGCGCCCTGGGGGGGCGGGGGACCCAGTACTTC
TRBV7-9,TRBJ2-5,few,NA,CASSLGSAKETQYF,TGTGCCAGCAGCTTAGGGAGCGCGAAGGAGACCCAGTACTTC
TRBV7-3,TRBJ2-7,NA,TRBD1,CASSLASTGAQQYF,TGTGCCAGCAGCTTAGCCTCCACAGGGGCGCAGCAGTACTTC
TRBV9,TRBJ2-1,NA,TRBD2,CAGSVGGSSYNEQFF,TGTGCCGGCAGCGTGGGCGGGAGCTCCTACAATGAGCAGTTCTTC
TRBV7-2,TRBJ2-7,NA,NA,CASSPEGWNYEQYF,TGTGCCAGCAGCCCGGAGGGGTGGAACTACGAGCAGTACTTC
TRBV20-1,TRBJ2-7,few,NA,CSAREDVEQYF,TGCAGTGCTAGGGAGGATGTCGAGCAGTACTTC
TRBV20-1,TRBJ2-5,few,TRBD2,CSAQSGLAGGSLQETQYF,TGCAGTGCCCAATCGGGACTAGCGGGAGGGAGTCTCCAAGAGACCCAGTACTTC
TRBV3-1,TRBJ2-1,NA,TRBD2,CASTHLASGRWFEQFF,TGTGCCAGCACCCACCTGGCTAGCGGGAGATGGTTTGAGCAGTTCTTC
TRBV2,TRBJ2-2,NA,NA,CASRVAANTGELFF,TGTGCCAGCAGGGTAGCGGCTAACACCGGGGAGCTGTTTTTT
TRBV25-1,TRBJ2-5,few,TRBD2,CASSALAVYQETQYF,TGTGCCAGCAGTGCCCTAGCGGTGTACCAAGAGACCCAGTACTTC
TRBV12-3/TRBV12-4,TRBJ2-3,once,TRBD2,CASSFRLAVDTQYF,TGTGCCAGCAGTTTTCGACTAGCTGTTGATACGCAGTATTTT
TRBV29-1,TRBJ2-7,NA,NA,CSVESRGIDEQYF,TGCAGCGTTGAATCCAGGGGAATTGACGAGCAGTACTTC
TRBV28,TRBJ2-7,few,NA,CASSLSIVRNYEQYF,TGTGCCAGCAGTTTATCTATTGTCAGGAACTACGAGCAGTACTTC
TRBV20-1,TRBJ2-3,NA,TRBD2,CSAIRRVGRADTQYF,TGCAGTGCTATTAGGAGGGTAGGGAGGGCAGATACGCAGTATTTT
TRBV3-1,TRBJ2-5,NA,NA,CASSQDSGTGFGETQYF,TGTGCCAGCAGCCAAGATAGTGGGACGGGGTTTGGGGAGACCCAGTACTTC
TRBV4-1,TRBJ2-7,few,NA,CASSLQPTTGGPYEQYF,TGCGCCAGCAGCCTACAGCCGACGACAGGTGGACCCTACGAGCAGTACTTC
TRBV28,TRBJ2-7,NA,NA,CASSSTGPPPEQYF,TGTGCCAGCAGTTCGACAGGTCCCCCCCCCGAGCAGTACTTC